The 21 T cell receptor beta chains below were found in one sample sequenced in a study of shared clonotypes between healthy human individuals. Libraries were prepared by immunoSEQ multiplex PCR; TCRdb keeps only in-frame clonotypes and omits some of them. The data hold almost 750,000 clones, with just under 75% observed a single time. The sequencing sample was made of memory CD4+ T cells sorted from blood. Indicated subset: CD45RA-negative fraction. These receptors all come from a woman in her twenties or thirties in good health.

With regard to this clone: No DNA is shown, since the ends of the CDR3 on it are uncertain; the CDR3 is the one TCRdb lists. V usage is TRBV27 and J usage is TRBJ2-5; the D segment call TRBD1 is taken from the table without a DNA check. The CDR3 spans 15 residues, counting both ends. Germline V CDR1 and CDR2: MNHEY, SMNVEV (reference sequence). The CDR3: CASSFGPGNQETQYF.

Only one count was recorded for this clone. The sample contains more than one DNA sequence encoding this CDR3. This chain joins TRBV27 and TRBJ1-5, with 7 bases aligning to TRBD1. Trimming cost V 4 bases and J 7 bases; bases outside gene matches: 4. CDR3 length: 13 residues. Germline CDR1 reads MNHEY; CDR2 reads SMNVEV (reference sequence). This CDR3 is CASSSAGGQPQHF. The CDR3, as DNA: TGTGCCAGCAGTTCGGCAGGGGGACAGCCCCAGCATTTT.

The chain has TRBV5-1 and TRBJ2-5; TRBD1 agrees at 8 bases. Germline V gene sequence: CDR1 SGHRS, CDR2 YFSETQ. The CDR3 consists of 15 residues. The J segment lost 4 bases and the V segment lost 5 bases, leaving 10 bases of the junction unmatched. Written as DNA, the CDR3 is TGCGCCAGCAGGGATCGGACAGGGTCGATAGAGACCCAGTACTTC. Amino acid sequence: CASRDRTGSIETQYF.

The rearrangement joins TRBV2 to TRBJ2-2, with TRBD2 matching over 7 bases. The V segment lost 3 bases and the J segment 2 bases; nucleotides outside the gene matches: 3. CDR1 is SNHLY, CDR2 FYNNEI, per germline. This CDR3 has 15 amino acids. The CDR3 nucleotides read TGTGCCAGCAGTGACCCGGGAGGTAACACCGGGGAGCTGTTTTTT. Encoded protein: CASSDPGGNTGELFF.

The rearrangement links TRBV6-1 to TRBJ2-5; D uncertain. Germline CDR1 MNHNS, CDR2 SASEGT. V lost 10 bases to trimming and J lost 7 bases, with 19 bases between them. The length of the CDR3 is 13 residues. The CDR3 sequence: CAIFILQSRTQYF. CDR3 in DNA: TGTGCCATCTTTATCCTTCAGTCGAGGACCCAGTACTTC.

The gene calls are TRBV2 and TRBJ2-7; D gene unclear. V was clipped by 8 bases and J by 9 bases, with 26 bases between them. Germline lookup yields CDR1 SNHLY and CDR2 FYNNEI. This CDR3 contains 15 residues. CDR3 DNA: TGTGCCAGCTCAGCCTCTCAAAGTGCCTGGTATCGGCAGTACTTC. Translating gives CASSASQSAWYRQYF.

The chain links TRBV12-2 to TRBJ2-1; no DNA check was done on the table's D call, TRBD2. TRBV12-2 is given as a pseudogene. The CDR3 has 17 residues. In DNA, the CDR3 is TGTGCAAGTCGCTTAGTTTGGGCGGGAGGGAAATACAATGAGCAGTTCTTC. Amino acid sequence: CASRLVWAGGKYNEQFF.

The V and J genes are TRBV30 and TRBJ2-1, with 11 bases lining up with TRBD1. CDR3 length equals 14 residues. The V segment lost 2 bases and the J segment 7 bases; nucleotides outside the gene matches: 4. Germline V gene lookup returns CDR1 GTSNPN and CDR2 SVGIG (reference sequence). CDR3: CAWSTGQGANEQFF. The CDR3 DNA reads TGTGCCTGGAGTACCGGACAGGGGGCGAATGAGCAGTTCTTC.

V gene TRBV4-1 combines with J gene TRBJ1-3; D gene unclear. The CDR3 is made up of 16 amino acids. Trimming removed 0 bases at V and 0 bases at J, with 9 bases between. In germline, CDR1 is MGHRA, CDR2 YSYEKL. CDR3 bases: TGCGCCAGCAGCCAAGAGAGAGCAAACTCTGGAAACACCATATATTTT. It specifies CASSQERANSGNTIYF.

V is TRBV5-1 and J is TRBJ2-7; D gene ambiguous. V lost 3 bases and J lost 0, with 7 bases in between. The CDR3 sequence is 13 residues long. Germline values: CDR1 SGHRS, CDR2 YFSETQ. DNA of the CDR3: TGCGCCAGCAGCTCCAGCAACTCCTACGAGCAGTACTTC. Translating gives CASSSSNSYEQYF.

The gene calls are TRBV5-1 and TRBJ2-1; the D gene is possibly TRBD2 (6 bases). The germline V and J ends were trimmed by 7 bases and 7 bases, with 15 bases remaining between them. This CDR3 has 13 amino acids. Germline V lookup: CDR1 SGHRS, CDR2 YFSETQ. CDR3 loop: CASQPGAGNEQFF. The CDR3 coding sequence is TGCGCCAGCCAGCCTGGGGCGGGGAATGAGCAGTTCTTC.

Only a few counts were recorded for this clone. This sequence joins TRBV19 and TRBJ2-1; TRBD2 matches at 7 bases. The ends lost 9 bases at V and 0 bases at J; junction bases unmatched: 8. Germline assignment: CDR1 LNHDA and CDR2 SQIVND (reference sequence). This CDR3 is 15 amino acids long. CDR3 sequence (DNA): TGTGCCAGCGTGGACGGGAGGTCCTCCTACAATGAGCAGTTCTTC. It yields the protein CASVDGRSSYNEQFF.

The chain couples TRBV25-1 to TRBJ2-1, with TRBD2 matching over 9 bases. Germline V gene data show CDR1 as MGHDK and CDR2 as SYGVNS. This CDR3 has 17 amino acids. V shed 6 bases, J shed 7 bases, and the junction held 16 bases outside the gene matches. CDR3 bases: TGTGCCAGCAGAGAACAAAGATCAGCGGGAGGCATGAATGAGCAGTTCTTC. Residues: CASREQRSAGGMNEQFF.

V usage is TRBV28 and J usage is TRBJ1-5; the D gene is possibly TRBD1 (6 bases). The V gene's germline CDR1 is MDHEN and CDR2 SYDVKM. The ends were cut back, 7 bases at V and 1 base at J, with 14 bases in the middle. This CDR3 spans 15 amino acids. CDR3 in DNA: TGTGCCAGCAAGGGGGGGGGCGCGAGCAATCAGCCCCAGCATTTT. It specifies CASKGGGASNQPQHF.

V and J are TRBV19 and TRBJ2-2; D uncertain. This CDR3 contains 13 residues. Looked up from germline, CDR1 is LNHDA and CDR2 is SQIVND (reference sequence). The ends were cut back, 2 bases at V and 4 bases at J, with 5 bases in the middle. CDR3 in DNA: TGTGCCAGTAGTATAAAGTCCACCGGGGAGCTGTTTTTT. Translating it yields CASSIKSTGELFF.

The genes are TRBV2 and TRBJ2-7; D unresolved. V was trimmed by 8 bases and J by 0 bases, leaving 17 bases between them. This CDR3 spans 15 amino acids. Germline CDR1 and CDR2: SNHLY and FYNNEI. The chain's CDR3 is CASLERQYRSYEQYF. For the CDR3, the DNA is TGTGCCAGCCTCGAAAGGCAGTACCGCTCCTACGAGCAGTACTTC.

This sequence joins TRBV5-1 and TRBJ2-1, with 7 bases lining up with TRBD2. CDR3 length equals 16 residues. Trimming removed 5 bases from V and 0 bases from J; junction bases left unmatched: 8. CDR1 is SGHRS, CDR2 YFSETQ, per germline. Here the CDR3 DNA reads TGCGCCAGCAGTCGACAGAGCGGGGTCTCCTACAATGAGCAGTTCTTC. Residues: CASSRQSGVSYNEQFF.

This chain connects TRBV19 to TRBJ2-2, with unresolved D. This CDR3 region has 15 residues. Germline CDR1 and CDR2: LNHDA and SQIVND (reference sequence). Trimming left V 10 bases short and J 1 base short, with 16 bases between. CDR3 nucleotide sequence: TGTGCCACCCTAGTGGTATGGGAGAACACCGGGGAGCTGTTTTTT. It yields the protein CATLVVWENTGELFF.

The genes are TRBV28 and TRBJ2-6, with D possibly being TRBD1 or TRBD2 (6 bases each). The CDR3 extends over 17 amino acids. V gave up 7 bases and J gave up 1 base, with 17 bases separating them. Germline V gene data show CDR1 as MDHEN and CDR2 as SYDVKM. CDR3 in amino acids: CASNRDIGRSGANVLTF. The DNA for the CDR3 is TGTGCCAGCAACCGGGACATAGGGAGGTCTGGGGCCAACGTCCTGACTTTC.

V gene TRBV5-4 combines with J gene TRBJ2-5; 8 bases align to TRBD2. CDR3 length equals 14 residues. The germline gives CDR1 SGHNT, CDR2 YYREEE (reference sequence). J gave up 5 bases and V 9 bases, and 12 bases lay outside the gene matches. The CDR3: CATSIAGGGETQYF. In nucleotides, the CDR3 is TGTGCCACCTCAATCGCGGGAGGCGGTGAGACCCAGTACTTC.

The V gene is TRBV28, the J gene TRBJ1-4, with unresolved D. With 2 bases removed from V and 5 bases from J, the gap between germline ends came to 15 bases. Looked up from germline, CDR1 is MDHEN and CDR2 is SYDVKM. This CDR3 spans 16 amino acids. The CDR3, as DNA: TGTGCCAGCAGTTTACGACTACCGGACTTCAATGAAAAACTGTTTTTT. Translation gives CASSLRLPDFNEKLFF.